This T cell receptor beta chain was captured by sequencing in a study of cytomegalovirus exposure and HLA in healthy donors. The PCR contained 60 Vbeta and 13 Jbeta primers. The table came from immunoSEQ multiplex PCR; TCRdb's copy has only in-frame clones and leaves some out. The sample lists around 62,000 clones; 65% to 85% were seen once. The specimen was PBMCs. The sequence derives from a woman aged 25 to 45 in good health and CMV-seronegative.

CDR3 amino acids: CSVASGGQPNTEAFF. The CDR3 DNA is TGCAGCGTTGCGTCCGGGGGACAGCCGAACACTGAAGCTTTCTTT. The gene calls are TRBV29-1 and TRBJ1-1, with TRBD1 matching 7 bases. CDR1 SQVTM and CDR2 ANQGSEA come from the germline V gene. After removal of 4 bases from V and 1 base from J, the junction contained 9 bases not matched to a gene. The CDR3 has 15 residues. Supplemented by reference TRBV29-1 and TRBJ1-1, the full variable domain reads SAVISQKPSRDICQRGTSLTIQCQVDSQVTMMFWYRQQPGQSLTLIATANQGSEATYESGFVIDKFPISRPNLTFSTLTVSNMSPEDSSIYLCSVASGGQPNTEAFFGQGTRLTVV.